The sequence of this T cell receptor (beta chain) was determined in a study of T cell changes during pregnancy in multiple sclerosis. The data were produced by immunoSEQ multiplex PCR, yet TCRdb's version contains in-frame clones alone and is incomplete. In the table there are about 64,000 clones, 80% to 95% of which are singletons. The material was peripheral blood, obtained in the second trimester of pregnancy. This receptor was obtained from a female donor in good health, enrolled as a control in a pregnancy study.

The CDR3 DNA sequence: TGTGCCAGCACCCCCCCAGTCTATGGCTACACCTTC. Residues: CASTPPVYGYTF. The chain is built from TRBV6-1 and TRBJ1-2, with no clear D. The V gene's germline CDR1 is MNHNS and CDR2 SASEGT. With 7 bases removed from V and 4 bases from J, the gap between germline ends came to 10 bases. CDR3 size: 12 residues.